The source of this TCR beta chain is a study of cytomegalovirus exposure and HLA in healthy donors. Germline V gene data show CDR1 as SGHVS and CDR2 as FQNEAQ. CDR3 length: 11 amino acids. Deletions cut 5 bases from V and 10 bases from J, with 9 bases between. Vbeta (60) and Jbeta (13) primers were used in the PCR. Data came from immunoSEQ multiplex PCR; TCRdb stores just in-frame clones and leaves some out. In the table there are approximately 140,000 clones, more than 75% of which are singletons. This rearrangement joins TRBV7-8 to TRBJ2-1; a weak D match, TRBD2 (5 bases). This receptor was obtained from a female donor in good health and CMV-seronegative. Sequencing was done on a sample of PBMCs. CDR3 sequence: CASSQLEEQFF. The CDR3 DNA reads as TGTGCCAGCAGCCAACTAGAAGAGCAGTTCTTC.